The present TCR beta chain was sequenced within a study of CD8 T cells in Susac syndrome. CD8+ and CD4+ blood T cells underwent TCR beta sequencing. The multiple sclerosis controls consisted of treatment-naive patients with relapsing-remitting disease, either stable or active. Negative isolation was used for CD8+ and CD4+ T cells, and FACS enrichment was applied to TEMRA cells. CDR3 length: 14 amino acids. CDR1 and CDR2 (germline): LNHDA, SQIVND (reference sequence). Trimming stripped 4 bases from V and 6 bases from J, with 13 bases between. With random hexamers, reverse transcription was performed on about 0.5 to 1 ug of RNA. Amplification of TCR beta CDR3 was carried out by immunoSEQ multiplex PCR, which covered 54 Vbeta and 13 Jbeta segments. TCRdb reanalysed the immunoSEQ multiplex PCR reads using MiXCR and keeps one entry per CDR3 protein. The sample contains 150,000 to 180,000 distinct CDR3 sequences, approximately 93% of which appear only once.

This chain connects TRBV19 to TRBJ2-1; either TRBD1 or TRBD2 may fit D (6 bases each). The TCR comes from a human donor with multiple sclerosis. Sequencing was performed on CD8+ T cells from PBMCs. The CDR3 bases are TGTGCCAGTAGTAAGGGGGGTGGGTTCAATGAGCAGTTCTTC. Translating it yields CASSKGGGFNEQFF. Full variable domain (outside the CDR3, taken from reference TRBV19 and TRBJ2-1): DGGITQSPKYLFRKEGQNVTLSCEQNLNHDAMYWYRQDPGQGLRLIYYSQIVNDFQKGDIAEGYSVSREKKESFPLTVTSAQKNPTAFYLCASSKGGGFNEQFFGPGTRLTVL.